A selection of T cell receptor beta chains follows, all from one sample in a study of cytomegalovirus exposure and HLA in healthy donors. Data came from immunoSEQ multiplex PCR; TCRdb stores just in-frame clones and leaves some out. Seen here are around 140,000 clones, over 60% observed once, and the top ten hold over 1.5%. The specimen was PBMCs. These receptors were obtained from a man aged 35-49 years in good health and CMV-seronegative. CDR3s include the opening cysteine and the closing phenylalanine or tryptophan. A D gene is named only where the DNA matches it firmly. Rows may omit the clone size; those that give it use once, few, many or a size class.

TGTGCCAGCAGCTTAGGCCTATACACCGGGGAGCTGTTTTTT	CASSLGLYTGELFF	TRBJ2-2	.	.	TRBV11-1
TGTGCTAGTGGGGAGACAGTCAAAGAGACCCAGTACTTC	CASGETVKETQYF	TRBJ2-5	.	.	TRBV12-5
TGTGCCAGCAGTCCACCCAGACTGATGAACACTGAAGCTTTCTTT	CASSPPRLMNTEAFF	TRBJ1-1	.	.	TRBV27
TGTGCCAGCAGCCCGCTAGCGGGGGGGCCGAGGGATACGCAGTATTTT	CASSPLAGGPRDTQYF	TRBJ2-3	TRBD2	.	TRBV7-7
TGTGCCAGCAGTCGACTAGCGGGTGGCGAGCAGTACTTC	CASSRLAGGEQYF	TRBJ2-7	TRBD2	.	TRBV28
TGTGCCAGCAGGGACTCTCTGGGGACTGAAGCTTTCTTT	CASRDSLGTEAFF	TRBJ1-1	.	.	TRBV28
TGTGCCAGCTCACCCGGGACAGGGGCGAACACTGAAGCTTTCTTT	CASSPGTGANTEAFF	TRBJ1-1	TRBD1	.	TRBV18
TGTGCCAGCAGCCCTGGGACTAGCGGGGCTGAGCAGTTCTTC	CASSPGTSGAEQFF	TRBJ2-1	TRBD2	.	TRBV7-2
TGTGCCAGCAGTTTATCGCGAGCAAGCACCACAGATACGCAGTATTTT	CASSLSRASTTDTQYF	TRBJ2-3	.	.	TRBV28
TGTGCCAGCAGCGTAGCCCCCCCGACAGGGGGCAACTATGGCTACACCTTC	CASSVAPPTGGNYGYTF	TRBJ1-2	TRBD1	.	TRBV9
TGTGCCAGCACCCTAGACAGTGTCTATGGCTACACCTTC	CASTLDSVYGYTF	TRBJ1-2	.	.	TRBV6-6
TGTGCCAGCAGCTCCACTGGGGGACAGGAACCTAACTATGGCTACACCTTC	CASSSTGGQEPNYGYTF	TRBJ1-2	TRBD1	once	TRBV28
TGTGCCAGCAACCTTCAGGGTGCGGGGGGAACAACTAATGAAAAACTGTTTTTT	CASNLQGAGGTTNEKLFF	TRBJ1-4	.	.	TRBV5-5
TGTGCCAGCCGAAGGCGGGGGAGCGGGACTGAGCAGTTCTTC	CASRRRGSGTEQFF	TRBJ2-1	TRBD2	.	TRBV7-9
TGCAGCGTTGTAGGGGAGGGAAACATTCAGTACTTC	CSVVGEGNIQYF	TRBJ2-4	TRBD2	.	TRBV29-1
TGCGCCAGCAGCCTATCCCCCCCGGGACAGATAAACAAAAACATTCAGTACTTC	CASSLSPPGQINKNIQYF	TRBJ2-4	TRBD1	.	TRBV4-1
TGTGCCAGCAGTTTGTCTCCAGTCTCCCCTGCTGGCTACACCTTC	CASSLSPVSPAGYTF	TRBJ1-2	.	.	TRBV27
TGTGCCAGCAGCGTAGATTATTCTGGCCCGACGGGGGAGCAGTACTTC	CASSVDYSGPTGEQYF	TRBJ2-5	.	once	TRBV9
TGTGCCAGCAGCCAAGGTCCGGGACTAGCGGGAGATACGCAGTATTTT	CASSQGPGLAGDTQYF	TRBJ2-3	TRBD2	.	TRBV14
TGCTCCTCGACTATTGCGGAGACCCAGTACTTC	CSSTIAETQYF	TRBJ2-5	.	.	TRBV20-1
TGTGCCAGCAGTGGACAGATGAACACTGAAGCTTTCTTT	CASSGQMNTEAFF	TRBJ1-1	.	.	TRBV6-4
TGTGCCAGCAGCTTCGGCCGACAGAGCCCAAGTTCACCCCTCCACTTT	CASSFGRQSPSSPLHF	TRBJ1-6	.	.	TRBV2